Below, 25 T cell receptor beta chains from the same sample are listed, as sequenced in a study of T cell responses to AZD1222 COVID-19 vaccine. Assay used: immunoSEQ multiplex PCR; TCRdb lists only in-frame clones, some missing. Of roughly 160,000 clones detected, around 91% appear once; the ten largest clones hold about 6.9%. The input for sequencing was peripheral blood, taken on day 0 of AZD1222 vaccination. The receptors were sampled from an adult in good health.

The V call is TRBV5-6, the J call TRBJ2-7; 10 positions match TRBD2. The CDR3 loop spans 15 amino acids. Losses at the gene ends were 7 bases for V and 4 bases for J; bases not matched to a gene: 11. Germline CDR1 is SGHDT and CDR2 is YYEEEE. The CDR3 sequence: CASRQREGAVYEQYF. The CDR3 coding sequence is TGTGCCAGCCGCCAGCGGGAGGGGGCAGTGTACGAGCAGTACTTC.

V is TRBV9 and J is TRBJ2-5; 7 nucleotides agree with TRBD2. The V and J ends lost 0 bases and 1 base, in that order; junction bases with no gene match: 6. The V gene's germline CDR1 is SGDLS and CDR2 YYNGEE. This CDR3 is 16 amino acids long. The CDR3 DNA reads as TGTGCCAGCAGCGTAGGTCCCCGACTAGCCCAAGAGACCCAGTACTTC. It specifies CASSVGPRLAQETQYF.

This chain uses TRBV14 with TRBJ1-4; D remains ambiguous. Germline CDR1 reads SGHDN; CDR2 reads FVKESK. The CDR3 sequence is 15 residues long. V dropped 1 base and J dropped 3 bases, with 9 bases sitting between them. In DNA form, the CDR3 reads TGTGCCAGCAGCCAAGGGATAATTGCTAATGAAAAACTGTTTTTT. It is translated as CASSQGIIANEKLFF.

This clone was seen only once. This chain uses TRBV28 with TRBJ1-3, with D tentatively TRBD1 (6 bases). In germline, CDR1 is MDHEN, CDR2 SYDVKM. The CDR3 is made up of 15 amino acids. V was cut by 7 bases and J by 1 base, with 14 bases left in between. Here the CDR3 reads CASTLGQVSGNTIYF. In DNA form, the CDR3 reads TGTGCCAGCACCCTGGGACAAGTTTCTGGAAACACCATATATTTT.

The chain employs TRBV7-9 and TRBJ2-5; 8 nucleotides line up with TRBD1. The CDR3 has 16 residues. V shed 5 bases, J shed 2 bases, and the junction held 10 bases outside the gene matches. Germline V gene sequence: CDR1 SEHNR, CDR2 FQNEAQ (reference sequence). Here the CDR3 DNA reads TGTGCCAGCAGCCATCCCGGGACAGGTGCTCAAGAGACCCAGTACTTC. Translating gives CASSHPGTGAQETQYF.

This chain uses TRBV4-2 with TRBJ1-2; perhaps TRBD1 as D (6 bases). This CDR3 is 13 amino acids long. Trimming removed 5 bases at V and 6 bases at J, with 13 bases between. Germline loops: CDR1 LGHNA, CDR2 YNFKEQ. The CDR3 DNA reads TGTGCCAGCAGCGAGAAAAAGGGGGATGGCTACACCTTC. It is translated as CASSEKKGDGYTF.

The V call is TRBV6-5, the J call TRBJ2-7; D uncertain. CDR1 is MNHEY and CDR2 is SVGAGI in the germline V gene. V was clipped by 0 bases and J by 5 bases, with 8 bases between them. This CDR3 contains 13 residues. The CDR3 region is CASSYSILHEQYF. The CDR3 DNA is TGTGCCAGCAGTTACTCGATCCTCCACGAGCAGTACTTC.

This clone was seen more than once but under ten times. The rearrangement joins TRBV11-2 to TRBJ2-3; TRBD2 matches at 14 bases. The CDR3 sequence is 18 residues long. Germline-derived CDR1 and CDR2 are SGHAT and FQNNGV. V lost 1 base, J lost 2 bases, and 5 bases stayed unmatched. CDR3 amino acids: CASSLGATSGGATDTQYF. DNA for the CDR3: TGTGCCAGCAGCTTAGGGGCGACTAGCGGGGGGGCCACAGATACGCAGTATTTT. Supplemented by reference TRBV11-2 and TRBJ2-3, the full variable domain reads EAGVAQSPRYKIIEKRQSVAFWCNPISGHATLYWYQQILGQGPKLLIQFQNNGVVDDSQLPKDRFSAERLKGVDSTLKIQPAKLEDSAVYLCASSLGATSGGATDTQYFGPGTRLTVL.

The rearrangement joins TRBV11-3 to TRBJ1-1; a weak D match, TRBD1 (5 bases). This CDR3 has 14 amino acids. Germline V gives CDR1 SGHNT, CDR2 YENEEA. Trimming removed 5 bases from V and 1 base from J, with 11 bases in between. CDR3 coding DNA: TGTGCCAGCAGCACCGGGACGGCGAACACTGAAGCTTTCTTT. It codes for CASSTGTANTEAFF.

This clone has just one count. The chain joins TRBV5-6 to TRBJ2-7; 11 positions agree with TRBD2. The V segment lost 0 bases and the J segment 7 bases; nucleotides outside the gene matches: 9. The CDR3 length is 16 residues. Germline V gene sequence: CDR1 SGHDT, CDR2 YYEEEE. The DNA of the CDR3 is TGTGCCAGCAGCTTGGAACTAGCGGGGGCCCCTGGGGAGCAGTACTTC. Translation gives CASSLELAGAPGEQYF.

V usage is TRBV6-5 and J usage is TRBJ2-1; possibly TRBD1 for D (6 bases). The V end lost 0 bases, the J end lost 6 bases, and 15 bases lay between the germline ends. The V gene's germline CDR1 is MNHEY and CDR2 SVGAGI. CDR3 length equals 16 residues. As DNA, the CDR3 is TGTGCCAGCAGTTACTCGACAGTGAAAGGGGGCAATGAGCAGTTCTTC. It translates to CASSYSTVKGGNEQFF.

The V and J genes are TRBV28 and TRBJ2-2, with D perhaps matching TRBD1 (6 bases). The CDR3 length is 13 residues. V was shortened by 2 bases and J by 6 bases, with 7 bases between the two germline ends. CDR1 is MDHEN, CDR2 SYDVKM, per germline. The CDR3 region is CASSLQGPGELFF. In DNA, the CDR3 is TGTGCCAGCAGTTTACAGGGGCCCGGGGAGCTGTTTTTT.

V usage is TRBV6-1 and J usage is TRBJ1-3; no firm D call. The CDR3 sequence is 15 residues long. CDR1 and CDR2 from the germline V gene are MNHNS and SASEGT. V lost 5 bases to trimming and J lost 4 bases, with 15 bases between them. The CDR3 DNA reads as TGTGCCAGCAGTCCCCCGGCTTTAGAGGGAAACACCATATATTTT. This encodes CASSPPALEGNTIYF.

The V gene is TRBV28, the J gene TRBJ1-6; D might be TRBD1 (5 bases). The V end was cut by 4 bases, the J end by 4 bases, with 14 bases between. Germline V gene sequence: CDR1 MDHEN, CDR2 SYDVKM. The CDR3 runs to 16 residues. Written as DNA, the CDR3 is TGTGCCAGCAGTTCCTTGTGGGACCTATATAATTCACCCCTCCACTTT. Translation: CASSSLWDLYNSPLHF.

The V call is TRBV7-2, the J call TRBJ2-5, with TRBD1 matching 8 bases. CDR1 and CDR2 from the germline V gene are SGHTA and FQGNSA. V lost 7 bases and J lost 1; bases outside the gene matches: 5. This CDR3 contains 14 residues. The DNA for the CDR3 is TGTGCCAGCATCATACAGGGGGGCCAAGAGACCCAGTACTTC. Protein product: CASIIQGGQETQYF.

The rearrangement uses TRBV28 and TRBJ1-1, with D maybe TRBD1 (6 bases). Trimming shortened V by 3 bases and J by 4 bases, and 12 bases separated the two germline ends. The V gene's germline CDR1 is MDHEN and CDR2 SYDVKM. CDR3 length: 14 amino acids. The CDR3 sequence is CASSLGRGVTEAFF. In DNA form, the CDR3 reads TGTGCCAGCAGTTTGGGCAGGGGTGTCACTGAAGCTTTCTTT.

The chain joins TRBV3-1 (or the pseudogene TRBV3-2) to TRBJ2-3, with 9 bases aligning to TRBD2. Germline loops: CDR1 LGHDT, CDR2 YNNKEL (reference sequence). J gave up 2 bases and V 3 bases, and 6 bases lay outside the gene matches. The CDR3 loop spans 16 amino acids. The CDR3 loop is CASSHVRLAATDTQYF. As DNA, the CDR3 is TGTGCCAGCAGCCACGTGAGACTAGCGGCCACAGATACGCAGTATTTT.

The V and J genes are TRBV10-2 and TRBJ2-3; D is possibly TRBD2 (6 bases). Germline CDR1 reads WSHSY; CDR2 reads SAAADI. This CDR3 has 18 residues. V was trimmed by 2 bases and J by 2 bases, leaving 20 bases between them. The CDR3 region is CASSEGLGRRAHTDTQYF. The CDR3 DNA reads as TGCGCCAGCAGTGAGGGGTTGGGGAGGAGGGCCCACACAGATACGCAGTATTTT.

The chain couples TRBV10-3 to TRBJ1-4; possibly TRBD1 for D (5 bases). The CDR3 runs to 13 residues. CDR1 ENHRY and CDR2 SYGVKD come from the germline V gene. Trimming cost V 6 bases and J 10 bases, with 15 bases left between them. The CDR3 loop reads CAISPDLRGKLFF. The CDR3 DNA is TGTGCCATCAGCCCGGACCTAAGGGGAAAACTGTTTTTT.

The chain employs TRBV21-1 and TRBJ1-6. TRBV21-1 is designated a pseudogene. The CDR3 length is 17 residues. CDR3 sequence: CASSKVGVHESNSPLHF. The CDR3 DNA reads as TGTGCCAGCAGCAAAGTCGGGGTTCACGAATCTAATTCACCCCTCCACTTT.

V is TRBV7-2 and J is TRBJ2-7, with 7 bases that match TRBD2. The CDR3 is 14 amino acids. Germline lookup yields CDR1 SGHTA and CDR2 FQGNSA. V gave up 2 bases and J gave up 4 bases; unmatched junction bases: 5. The CDR3: CASSLLRGNYEQYF. As DNA, the CDR3 is TGTGCCAGCAGCTTATTGCGGGGGAATTACGAGCAGTACTTC.

J is TRBJ2-5 and V is TRBV4-1; D possibly corresponds to TRBD2 (5 bases). Germline CDR1 MGHRA, CDR2 YSYEKL. Between the trimmed V and J ends, which lost 3 bases and 2 bases, there was a span of 13 bases. The CDR3 contains 15 residues. CDR3 bases: TGCGCCAGCAGCCAGCTCGGACTGGCTCAAGAGACCCAGTACTTC. Encoded protein: CASSQLGLAQETQYF.

The genes are TRBV6-6 and TRBJ2-3; D is possibly TRBD2 (5 bases). Trimming cost V 5 bases and J 2 bases, with 17 bases left between them. Per the germline V gene, CDR1 is MNHNY and CDR2 is SVGAGI (reference sequence). The CDR3 sequence is 16 residues long. The CDR3 DNA follows: TGTGCCAGCAGTCCCAATTTTGGAGGCAACACAGATACGCAGTATTTT. The encoded protein is CASSPNFGGNTDTQYF.

This chain links TRBV20-1 with TRBJ2-5; D might be TRBD2 (6 bases). The CDR3 is made up of 14 amino acids. Looked up from germline, CDR1 is DFQATT and CDR2 is SNEGSKA (reference sequence). Between the trimmed V and J ends, which lost 3 bases and 5 bases, there was a span of 16 bases. CDR3 region: CSASISGRGETQYF. The CDR3 coding sequence is TGCAGTGCTAGTATATCCGGGAGAGGGGAGACCCAGTACTTC.

This clone occurred a few times. The V and J genes are TRBV7-9 and TRBJ2-3, with D hard to call. CDR1 and CDR2 from the germline V gene are SEHNR and FQNEAQ (reference sequence). This CDR3 has 16 residues. The germline V and J ends were trimmed by 0 bases and 2 bases, with 12 bases remaining between them. The DNA of the CDR3 is TGTGCCAGCAGCTTAGCGTCCCCCAGGTCCACAGATACGCAGTATTTT. Residues: CASSLASPRSTDTQYF.